This TCR beta chain was recovered during a study of T cells in Graves' hyperthyroidism and ophthalmopathy. TCR beta CDR3 regions were amplified from RNA. The HTBI primer set served for first-round RT-PCR of the TCR CDR3. TCRdb called the multiplex PCR reads again in MiXCR, with one record for every CDR3 protein. This sample has around 250,000 distinct CDR3 sequences, with 14% to 15% found just once. The CDR3 covers 15 residues. V dropped 6 bases and J dropped 4; count of bases not matched to a gene: 8. CDR1 is SEHNR, CDR2 FQNEAQ, per germline (reference sequence). These patients, aged 18 to 65, had recently diagnosed hyperthyroidism lasting under 2 months. This clonotype was seen repeatedly, ten times or more.

The specimen sequenced was blood. The receptor comes from a woman in her thirties or forties with Graves' hyperthyroidism that later progressed to Graves' ophthalmopathy. The chain carries TRBV7-9 and TRBJ2-7; 11 nucleotides agree with TRBD2. In DNA form, the CDR3 reads TGTGCCAGCAGTTTGGGACTAGCGGCGCCTTACGAGCAGTACTTC. Translation: CASSLGLAAPYEQYF. Full variable domain (outside the CDR3, taken from reference TRBV7-9 and TRBJ2-7): DTGVSQNPRHKITKRGQNVTFRCDPISEHNRLYWYRQTLGQGPEFLTYFQNEAQLEKSRLLSDRFSAERPKGSFSTLEIQRTEQGDSAMYLCASSLGLAAPYEQYFGPGTRLTVT.